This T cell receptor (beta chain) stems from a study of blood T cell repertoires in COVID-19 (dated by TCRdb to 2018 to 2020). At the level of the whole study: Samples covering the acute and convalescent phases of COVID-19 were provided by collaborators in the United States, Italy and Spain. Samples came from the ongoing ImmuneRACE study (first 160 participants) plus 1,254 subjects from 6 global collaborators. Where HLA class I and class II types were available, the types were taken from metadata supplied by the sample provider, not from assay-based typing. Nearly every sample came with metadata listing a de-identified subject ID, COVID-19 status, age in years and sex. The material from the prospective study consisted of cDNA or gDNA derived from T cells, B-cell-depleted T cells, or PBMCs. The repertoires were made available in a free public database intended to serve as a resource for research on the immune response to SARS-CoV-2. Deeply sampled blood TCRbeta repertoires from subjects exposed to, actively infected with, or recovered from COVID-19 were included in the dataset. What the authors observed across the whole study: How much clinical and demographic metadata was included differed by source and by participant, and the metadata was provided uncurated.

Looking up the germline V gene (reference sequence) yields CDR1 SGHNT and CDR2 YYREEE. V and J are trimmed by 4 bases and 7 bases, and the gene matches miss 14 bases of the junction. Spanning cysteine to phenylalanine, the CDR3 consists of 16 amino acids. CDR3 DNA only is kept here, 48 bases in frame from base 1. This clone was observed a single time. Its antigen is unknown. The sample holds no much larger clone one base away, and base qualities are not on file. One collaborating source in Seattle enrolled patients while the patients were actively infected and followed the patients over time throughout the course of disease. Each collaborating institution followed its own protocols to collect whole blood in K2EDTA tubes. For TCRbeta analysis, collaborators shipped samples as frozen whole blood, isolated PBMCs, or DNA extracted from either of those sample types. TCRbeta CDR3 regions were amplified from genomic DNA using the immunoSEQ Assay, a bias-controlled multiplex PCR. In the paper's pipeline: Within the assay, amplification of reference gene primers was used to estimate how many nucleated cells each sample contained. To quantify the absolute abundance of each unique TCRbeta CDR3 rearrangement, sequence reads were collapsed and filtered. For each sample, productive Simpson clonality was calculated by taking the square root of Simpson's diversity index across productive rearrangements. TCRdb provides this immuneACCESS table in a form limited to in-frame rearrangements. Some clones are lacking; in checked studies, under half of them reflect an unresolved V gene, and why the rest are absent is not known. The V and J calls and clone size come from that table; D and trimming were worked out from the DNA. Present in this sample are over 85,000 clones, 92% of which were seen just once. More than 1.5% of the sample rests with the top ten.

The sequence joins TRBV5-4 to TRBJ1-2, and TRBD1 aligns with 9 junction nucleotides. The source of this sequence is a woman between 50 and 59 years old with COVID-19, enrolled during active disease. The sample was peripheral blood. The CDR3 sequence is CASSPRLQGAFGGYTF. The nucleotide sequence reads TGTGCCAGCAGCCCACGCCTACAGGGGGCGTTCGGTGGCTACACCTTC.